This paragraph reports one TCR beta chain. These data belong to a study of blood T cell repertoires in COVID-19. Across about two dozen US areas, participants ranged in age from roughly 18 to 95 years. Which cohort a participant joined came from the clinical history participants gave. The CDR3 runs to 16 residues. CDR1 is LNHDA and CDR2 is SQIVND in the germline V gene (reference sequence). With 2 bases clipped from V and 0 bases from J, the junction kept 3 bases outside the gene matches. TCRdb keeps only in-frame clones here, not all; method: immunoSEQ multiplex PCR. The top ten hold less than 5% of the sample, which has approximately 220,000 clones, 65% to 90% seen once.

The chain couples TRBV19 to TRBJ2-3, with 9 bases lining up with TRBD1. Source material: PBMCs or T cells enriched from blood (not recorded which). The source is a woman aged 40 to 50 with acute COVID-19. Here the CDR3 reads CASSISGQGSTDTQYF. CDR3 DNA: TGTGCCAGTAGTATATCCGGACAGGGGAGCACAGATACGCAGTATTTT.